The 18 T cell receptor beta chains presented below share a single source sample, sequenced in a study of CD8 T cells in ankylosing spondylitis. TCRdb itself ran the 5' RACE reads through MiXCR, one entry per CDR3 protein. In the table there are 40,000 to 55,000 distinct CDR3 sequences, 6.5% to 9% of which are singletons. Material for sequencing was blood, either unsorted or a sorted T cell fraction (not recorded which). These receptors were taken from a female donor with ankylosing spondylitis or in good health (not recorded which).

This clonotype was counted at least ten times. This chain uses TRBV12-3 or TRBV12-4 with TRBJ1-2, with D tentatively TRBD1 (5 bases). V was cut by 5 bases and J by 4 bases, with 14 bases left in between. The CDR3 is 14 amino acids. CDR3 DNA sequence: TGTGCCAGCAGTCCGGGACGGCTGTTCTATGGCTACACCTTC. This codes for CASSPGRLFYGYTF.

This clonotype was recorded at least ten times. The chain carries TRBV6-5 and TRBJ2-7, with D uncertain. Germline CDR1 is MNHEY and CDR2 is SVGAGI. V was trimmed by 6 bases and J by 3 bases, leaving 6 bases between them. The CDR3 is made up of 11 amino acids. The CDR3 DNA reads TGTGCCAGCAGAGGAAGCTACGAGCAGTACTTC. Its protein product is CASRGSYEQYF.

This chain connects TRBV7-9 to TRBJ2-4, with 8 bases that match TRBD2. CDR3 length equals 17 residues. Germline V CDR1 and CDR2: SEHNR, FQNEAQ (reference sequence). V trimming: 2 bases; J trimming: 4 bases; junction bases outside the gene matches: 10. CDR3 sequence reads: CASSLSGAGESKNIQYF. In DNA form, the CDR3 reads TGTGCCAGCAGCTTATCCGGAGCGGGGGAGTCTAAAAACATTCAGTACTTC.

This clonotype was seen many times. The chain uses TRBV29-1 and TRBJ1-1; D possibly corresponds to TRBD1 (6 bases). This CDR3 has 13 amino acids. CDR1 and CDR2 from the germline V gene are SQVTM and ANQGSEA. The germline V and J ends were trimmed by 3 bases and 0 bases, with 8 bases remaining between them. This chain's CDR3 is CSVEGHMNTEAFF. The CDR3 DNA sequence: TGCAGCGTTGAGGGACATATGAACACTGAAGCTTTCTTT.

This clonotype was seen ten or more times. V gene TRBV5-1 combines with J gene TRBJ2-3; D gene uncertain. With 0 bases removed from V and 2 bases from J, the gap between germline ends came to 7 bases. Germline CDR1 and CDR2: SGHRS and YFSETQ. The CDR3 is 14 amino acids. The CDR3 DNA sequence: TGCGCCAGCAGCTTGGGAGAGATCACAGATACGCAGTATTTT. It yields the protein CASSLGEITDTQYF.

In this sample, this clonotype turned up many times. CDR3 protein: CASSSRVGNGGEQYV. CDR3 DNA sequence: TGCGCCAGCAGCTCTCGCGTGGGGAATGGCGGCGAGCAGTACGTC. V gene TRBV5-1 combines with J gene TRBJ2-7; D is uncertain. CDR1 SGHRS and CDR2 YFSETQ come from the germline V gene. CDR3 length: 15 amino acids. Trimming shortened V by 3 bases and J by 6 bases, and 19 bases separated the two germline ends.

In its sample, this clonotype was seen many times. The genes are TRBV6-1 and TRBJ1-1; D is ambiguous. Germline V gene data show CDR1 as MNHNS and CDR2 as SASEGT. The CDR3 spans 13 residues. The V and J ends lost 2 bases and 4 bases respectively, with 8 bases between them. CDR3 in DNA: TGTGCCAGCAGTGAAAGCCTGGGCACTGAAGCTTTCTTT. Its protein product is CASSESLGTEAFF.

This clonotype has at least ten counts. The rearrangement links TRBV10-3 to TRBJ1-2; the D is unclear. The CDR3 spans 14 residues. V lost 3 bases, J lost 2 bases, and 10 bases lay in between. Looked up from germline, CDR1 is ENHRY and CDR2 is SYGVKD. The CDR3 here is CAISDSVRNYGYTF. The DNA for the CDR3 is TGTGCCATCAGTGATAGTGTCAGAAACTATGGCTACACCTTC.

V is TRBV7-2 and J is TRBJ2-1; possible D gene TRBD2, 7 bases. Germline values: CDR1 SGHTA, CDR2 FQGNSA. The CDR3 sequence is 15 residues long. V shed 3 bases and J shed 5 bases, with 14 bases lying between them. CDR3 loop: CASSFRGGLNNEQFF. CDR3 DNA: TGTGCCAGCAGCTTTAGGGGGGGGCTTAACAATGAGCAGTTCTTC.

This clonotype was seen ten or more times. This chain joins TRBV20-1 and TRBJ1-1, with D uncertain. V was shortened by 2 bases and J by 1 base, with 8 bases between the two germline ends. The CDR3 runs to 13 residues. CDR1 DFQATT and CDR2 SNEGSKA come from the germline V gene (reference sequence). The CDR3 DNA reads as TGCAGTGCTAGATCCCGGAAGAACACTGAAGCTTTCTTT. This gives the protein CSARSRKNTEAFF.

This clonotype was picked up many times. The rearrangement joins TRBV6-1 to TRBJ2-3; 8 positions match TRBD2. J was trimmed by 4 bases and V by 6 bases; bases with no gene match: 9. Looked up from germline, CDR1 is MNHNS and CDR2 is SASEGT. CDR3 length: 15 amino acids. This CDR3 is CASSLDGLAPDTQYF. The CDR3 DNA is TGTGCCAGCAGCCTAGACGGACTAGCCCCAGATACGCAGTATTTT.

This clonotype was observed at least ten times. V usage is TRBV7-2 and J usage is TRBJ2-7; 10 positions agree with TRBD2. CDR1 and CDR2 from the germline V gene are SGHTA and FQGNSA. CDR3 length equals 16 residues. With V trimmed by 5 bases and J by 7 bases, 14 bases remained unmatched. This chain's CDR3 is CASSQSAGLASREQYF. In DNA form, the CDR3 reads TGTGCCAGCAGCCAAAGTGCGGGACTAGCGTCGCGGGAGCAGTACTTC.

This clonotype was seen repeatedly, ten times or more. The chain couples TRBV15 to TRBJ2-5; a weak D match, TRBD2 (5 bases). V lost 2 bases and J lost 4, with 17 bases in between. CDR1 and CDR2 (germline): LNHNV, YYDKDF (reference sequence). CDR3 length equals 16 residues. CDR3 bases: TGTGCCACCAGCAGAAGGCCGACTACATGGTCAGAGACCCAGTACTTC. Its translation is CATSRRPTTWSETQYF.

This clonotype came up many times. The chain recombines TRBV20-1 with TRBJ2-3; 9 nucleotides match TRBD1. The germline V gene has CDR1 DFQATT and CDR2 SNEGSKA (reference sequence). The CDR3 runs to 15 residues. The trim removed 3 bases at V and 3 bases at J, leaving 7 bases unmatched. The chain's CDR3 is CSASPRDRETDTQYF. The CDR3 DNA follows: TGCAGTGCTAGCCCGCGGGACAGGGAAACAGATACGCAGTATTTT.

The CDR3 DNA sequence: TGTGCCAGCAGCCACGAGGGGGGCGATTTCTATGGCTACACCTTC. Amino acid sequence: CASSHEGGDFYGYTF. The chain combines TRBV11-3 with TRBJ1-2; D perhaps matches TRBD1 (6 bases). This CDR3 is 15 amino acids long. CDR1 and CDR2 from the germline V gene are SGHNT and YENEEA. The germline V and J ends were trimmed by 5 bases and 4 bases, with 17 bases remaining between them.

Ten or more counts support this clonotype. V is TRBV2 and J is TRBJ1-1, with 8 bases fitting TRBD1. The CDR3 runs to 16 residues. From germline, CDR1 is SNHLY and CDR2 FYNNEI. V gave up 11 bases and J gave up 1 base; unmatched junction bases: 15. CDR3 nucleotide sequence: TGTGCCGGAGGGGGCAGGGGGCAGGGTCGGAACACTGAAGCTTTCTTT. This sequence encodes CAGGGRGQGRNTEAFF.

Ten or more counts support this clonotype. The chain employs TRBV5-1 and TRBJ1-1, with 7 bases identical to TRBD1. This CDR3 is 14 amino acids long. The junction had 9 bases not matched to a gene; V was cut back by 6 bases and J by 4 bases. Germline-derived CDR1 and CDR2 are SGHRS and YFSETQ. Here the CDR3 reads CASTQGGSGTEAFF. CDR3 coding DNA: TGCGCCAGCACCCAGGGGGGATCCGGCACTGAAGCTTTCTTT.

This clonotype has ten or more counts. CDR3 in DNA: TGTGCCAGCAGCCAAGGGACAGGGGGCCTGAGGAACATTCAGTACTTC. Amino acid sequence: CASSQGTGGLRNIQYF. This rearrangement joins TRBV3-1 to TRBJ2-4, with TRBD1 identical over 11 bases. This CDR3 is 16 amino acids long. V lost 1 base to trimming and J lost 7 bases; unmatched junction nucleotides: 6. Germline CDR1 is LGHDT and CDR2 is YNNKEL (reference sequence).